Here is one T cell receptor beta chain with its context. Its matching antigen is unknown. Germline loops: CDR1 SGHTA, CDR2 FQGNSA. The V and J ends lost 4 bases and 10 bases, in that order; junction bases with no gene match: 4. The CDR3 contains 13 residues. The data belong to a study of cytomegalovirus exposure and HLA in healthy donors. General study results and limits: When analyzed later, a missense DCLRE1C variant was found to be linked to TCR beta V- and J-gene trimming. The dataset shows that most TCR sequences were rare, while some public TCRs occurred in many donors.

PCR was performed using 60 Vbeta and 13 Jbeta primers. Authors' analysis steps: It was a later analysis that counted 83 million or so unique TCR beta chains, of which around 11 million were shared. Only in-frame clones appear in the TCRdb table, and some are missing; sequencing was by immunoSEQ multiplex PCR. The V and J calls and the clone size are those of that table, but D and trimming were determined from the DNA. The table has about 180,000 clones, around 80% seen once; the top ten hold approximately 6.7%. The specimen sequenced was PBMCs. The rearrangement uses TRBV7-2 and TRBJ1-2, with 12 positions matching TRBD1. This receptor was identified in a man aged 25 to 40 in good health and CMV-seropositive. CDR3 sequence reads: CASSSGTGGDYTF. CDR3 DNA sequence: TGTGCCAGCAGCTCAGGGACAGGGGGCGACTACACCTTC.